Described below is a single TCR beta chain sequence and its context. The sample originates from a study of blood T cell repertoires in COVID-19. The repertoire was sequenced with immunoSEQ multiplex PCR; TCRdb's copy has only in-frame clones and lacks some. The table lists fewer than 40,000 clones, 80% to 90% of them singletons. From germline, CDR1 is SEHNR and CDR2 FQNEAQ (reference sequence). The CDR3 spans 14 residues. V lost 7 bases, J lost 6 bases, and 15 bases lay in between. J is TRBJ1-4 and V is TRBV7-9; D is uncertain. Source material: peripheral blood. The clonotype comes from a man older than 75 with acute or convalescent COVID-19. The CDR3 loop reads CASTRGEEYEKLFF. The CDR3 DNA reads as TGTGCCAGCACTCGCGGTGAGGAGTATGAAAAACTGTTTTTT.